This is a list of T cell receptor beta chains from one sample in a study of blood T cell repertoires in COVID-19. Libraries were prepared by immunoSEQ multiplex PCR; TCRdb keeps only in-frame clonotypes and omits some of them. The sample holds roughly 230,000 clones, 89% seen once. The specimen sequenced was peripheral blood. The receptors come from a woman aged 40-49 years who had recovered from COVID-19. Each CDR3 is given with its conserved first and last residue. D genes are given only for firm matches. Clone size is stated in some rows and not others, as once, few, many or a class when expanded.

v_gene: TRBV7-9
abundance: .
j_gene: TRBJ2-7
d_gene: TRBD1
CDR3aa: CASRGGDRGYEQYF
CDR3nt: TGTGCCAGCAGGGGCGGGGACAGGGGATACGAGCAGTACTTC

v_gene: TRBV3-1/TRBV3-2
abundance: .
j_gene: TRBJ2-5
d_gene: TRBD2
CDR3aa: CASLASGVETQYF
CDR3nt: TGTGCCAGCCTGGCTAGCGGGGTTGAGACCCAGTACTTC

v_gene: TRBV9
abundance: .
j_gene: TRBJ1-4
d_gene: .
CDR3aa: CASSFSATNEKLFF
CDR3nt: TGTGCCAGCTCCTTTAGCGCAACTAATGAAAAACTGTTTTTT

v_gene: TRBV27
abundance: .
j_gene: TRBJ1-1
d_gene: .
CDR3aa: CASSRQENTEAFF
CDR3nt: TGTGCCAGCAGTAGACAGGAGAACACTGAAGCTTTCTTT

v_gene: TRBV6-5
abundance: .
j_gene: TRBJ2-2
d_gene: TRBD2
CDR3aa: CASLGTSGSSGELFF
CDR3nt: TGTGCCAGCTTGGGGACTAGCGGGAGTTCCGGGGAGCTGTTTTTT

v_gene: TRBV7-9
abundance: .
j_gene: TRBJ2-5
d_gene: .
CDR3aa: CASSFSKAETQYF
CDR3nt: TGTGCCAGCAGCTTTTCAAAAGCAGAGACCCAGTACTTC

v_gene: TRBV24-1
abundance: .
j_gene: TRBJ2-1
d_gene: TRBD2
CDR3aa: CATSRGLLREGYNEQFF
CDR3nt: TGTGCCACCAGTCGGGGGTTGTTGCGGGAGGGTTACAATGAGCAGTTCTTC

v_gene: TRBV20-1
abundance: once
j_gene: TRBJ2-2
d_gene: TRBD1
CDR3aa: CSASKTGVTGELFF
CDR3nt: TGCAGTGCTAGTAAGACAGGGGTGACCGGGGAGCTGTTTTTT

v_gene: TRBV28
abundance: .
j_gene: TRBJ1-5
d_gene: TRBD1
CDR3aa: CASTPDRGPNQPQHF
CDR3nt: TGTGCCAGCACCCCGGACAGGGGGCCCAATCAGCCCCAGCATTTT

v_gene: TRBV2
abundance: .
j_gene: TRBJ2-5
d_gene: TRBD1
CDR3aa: CASRPRGRRETQYF
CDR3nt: TGTGCCAGTCGGCCGAGGGGGCGCCGAGAGACCCAGTACTTC

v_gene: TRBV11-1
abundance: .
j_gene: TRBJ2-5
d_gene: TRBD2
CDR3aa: CASSLVTSGGQETQYF
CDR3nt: TGTGCCAGCAGCTTAGTTACTAGCGGGGGTCAAGAGACCCAGTACTTC

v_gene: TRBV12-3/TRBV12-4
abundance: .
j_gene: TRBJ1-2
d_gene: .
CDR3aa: CASSDQVHYGYTF
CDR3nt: TGTGCCAGCAGTGACCAGGTTCACTATGGCTACACCTTC

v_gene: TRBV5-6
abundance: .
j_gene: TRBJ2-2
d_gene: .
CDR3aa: CASTVSPGGELFF
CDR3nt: TGTGCCAGCACCGTCTCCCCCGGCGGGGAGCTGTTTTTT

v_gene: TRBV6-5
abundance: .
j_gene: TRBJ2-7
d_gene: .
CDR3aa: CASSTRLEMRQYF
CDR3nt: TGTGCCAGCAGTACCCGACTAGAGATGCGGCAGTACTTC

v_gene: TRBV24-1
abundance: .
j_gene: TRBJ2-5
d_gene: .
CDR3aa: CATSDSGGPETQYF
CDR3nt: TGTGCCACCAGTGATTCGGGGGGCCCGGAGACCCAGTACTTC

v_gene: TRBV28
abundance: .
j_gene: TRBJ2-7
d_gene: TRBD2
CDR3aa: CASSPPGGSYEQYF
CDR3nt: TGTGCCAGCAGTCCCCCGGGAGGGTCCTACGAGCAGTACTTC

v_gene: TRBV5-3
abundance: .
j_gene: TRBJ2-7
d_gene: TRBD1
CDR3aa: CARSLGDRVLPRSYEQYF
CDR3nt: TGTGCCAGAAGCTTGGGGGACAGGGTGCTACCCAGATCCTACGAGCAGTACTTC

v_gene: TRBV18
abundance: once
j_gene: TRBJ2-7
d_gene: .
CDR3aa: CASSPGRQLSYEQYF
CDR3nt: TGTGCCAGCTCACCAGGCCGACAGCTCTCCTACGAGCAGTACTTC

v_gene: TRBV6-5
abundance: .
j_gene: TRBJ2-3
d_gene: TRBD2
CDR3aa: CASSPRGVSTDTQYF
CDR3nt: TGTGCCAGCAGTCCCCGGGGGGTATCAACAGATACGCAGTATTTT

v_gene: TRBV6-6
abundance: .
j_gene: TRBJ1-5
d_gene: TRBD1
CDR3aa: CASSYSGQGNNQPQHF
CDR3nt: TGTGCCAGCAGTTACTCGGGACAGGGGAACAATCAGCCCCAGCATTTT

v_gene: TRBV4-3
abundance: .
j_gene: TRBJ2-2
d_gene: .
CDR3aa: CASSQEWGVTGELFF
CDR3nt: TGCGCCAGCAGCCAAGAATGGGGAGTTACCGGGGAGCTGTTTTTT

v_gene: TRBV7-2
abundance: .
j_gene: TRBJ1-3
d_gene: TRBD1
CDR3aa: CASSSNSGTGDSGNTIYF
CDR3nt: TGTGCCAGCAGTTCTAACTCCGGGACAGGGGACTCTGGAAACACCATATATTTT

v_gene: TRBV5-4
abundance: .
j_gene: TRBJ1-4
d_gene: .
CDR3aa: CASSMTTGFNEKLFF
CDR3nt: TGTGCCAGCAGCATGACAACAGGGTTCAATGAAAAACTGTTTTTT

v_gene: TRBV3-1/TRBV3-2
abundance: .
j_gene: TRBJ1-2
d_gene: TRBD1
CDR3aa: CASSRQGTYGYTF
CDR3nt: TGTGCCAGCAGCCGACAGGGGACCTATGGCTACACCTTC

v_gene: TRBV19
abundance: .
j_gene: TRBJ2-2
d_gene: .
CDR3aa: CASSIAGSTNTGELFF
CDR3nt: TGTGCCAGTAGTATTGCAGGGTCTACGAACACCGGGGAGCTGTTTTTT

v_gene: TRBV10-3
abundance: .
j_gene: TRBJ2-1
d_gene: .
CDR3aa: CAIGGRHNEQFF
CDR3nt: TGTGCCATCGGGGGGAGGCACAATGAGCAGTTCTTC

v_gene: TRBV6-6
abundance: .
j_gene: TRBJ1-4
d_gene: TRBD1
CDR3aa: CASRGQAVEKLFF
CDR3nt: TGTGCCAGCCGGGGACAGGCAGTTGAAAAACTGTTTTTT

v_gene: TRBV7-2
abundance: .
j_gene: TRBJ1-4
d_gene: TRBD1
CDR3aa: CASSRDRGDEKLFF
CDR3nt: TGTGCCAGCAGTCGCGACAGGGGTGACGAAAAACTGTTTTTT

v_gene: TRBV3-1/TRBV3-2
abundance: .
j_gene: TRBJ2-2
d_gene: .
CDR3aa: CASSQGLADYTGELFF
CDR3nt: TGTGCCAGCAGCCAAGGGCTAGCCGACTACACCGGGGAGCTGTTTTTT

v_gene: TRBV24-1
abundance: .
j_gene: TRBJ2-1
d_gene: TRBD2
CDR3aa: CATSDARIGAGGINEQFF
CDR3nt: TGTGCCACCAGTGACGCCCGAATCGGGGCGGGAGGGATCAATGAGCAGTTCTTC

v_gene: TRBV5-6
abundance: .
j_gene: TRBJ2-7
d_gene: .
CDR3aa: CASSLSHSYEQYF
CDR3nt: TGTGCCAGCAGCTTGTCTCACAGCTACGAGCAGTACTTC

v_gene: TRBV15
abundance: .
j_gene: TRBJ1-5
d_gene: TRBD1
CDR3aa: CATSRVTGARSNQPQHF
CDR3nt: TGTGCCACCAGCAGAGTTACAGGGGCGCGGAGCAATCAGCCCCAGCATTTT

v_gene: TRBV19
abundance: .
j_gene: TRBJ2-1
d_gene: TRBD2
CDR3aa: CASSSSSGGAFNEQFF
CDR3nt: TGTGCCAGTAGTTCGTCAAGCGGGGGGGCATTCAATGAGCAGTTCTTC

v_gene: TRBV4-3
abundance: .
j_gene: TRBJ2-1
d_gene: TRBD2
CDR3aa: CASSRNSGRGNEQFF
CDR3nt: TGCGCCAGCAGCCGAAATAGCGGGAGAGGGAATGAGCAGTTCTTC

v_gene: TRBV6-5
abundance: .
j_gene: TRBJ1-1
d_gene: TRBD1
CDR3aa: CASSYSDRGTEAFF
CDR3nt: TGTGCCAGCAGTTACTCTGACAGGGGCACTGAAGCTTTCTTT

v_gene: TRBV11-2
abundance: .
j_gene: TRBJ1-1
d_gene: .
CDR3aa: CASSPNRVLYTEAFF
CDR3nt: TGTGCCAGCAGCCCTAACAGGGTTTTGTACACTGAAGCTTTCTTT

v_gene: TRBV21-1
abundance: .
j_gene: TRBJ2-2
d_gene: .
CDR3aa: CASIGVGELFF
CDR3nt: TGTGCCAGCATCGGGGTCGGGGAGCTGTTTTTT